A selection of T cell receptor beta chains follows, all from one sample in a study of blood T cell repertoires in COVID-19. Only in-frame clones appear in the TCRdb table, and some are missing; sequencing was by immunoSEQ multiplex PCR. The sample contains approximately 200,000 clones, 70% to 90% of which appear only once. Sequenced: peripheral blood. The source is a man in his 70s with active or convalescent COVID-19. The CDR3 runs from the conserved cysteine through the conserved F or W. The D gene is left open where the match is weak. Size is stated for part of the rows, as once, few or many counts, or as a class when the clone is expanded.

j_call clone_size cdr3_length v_call d_call cdr3_aa cdr3_nt
TRBJ2-7 . 17 TRBV5-1 TRBD2 CASSLGTSGAFRYEQYF TGCGCCAGCAGCTTGGGTACTAGCGGGGCCTTTCGGTACGAGCAGTACTTC
TRBJ1-1 . 16 TRBV6-2/TRBV6-3 TRBD1 CASSSRPGQRNTEAFF TGTGCCAGCAGTTCCCGACCGGGACAGAGGAACACTGAAGCTTTCTTT
TRBJ1-1 . 14 TRBV30 . CAWSVGHRNTEAFF TGTGCCTGGAGTGTTGGGCACAGAAACACTGAAGCTTTCTTT
TRBJ1-2 . 16 TRBV6-2/TRBV6-3 . CASSSFSRRSSMGYTF TGTGCCAGCAGCTCCTTTTCCCGGAGATCTTCTATGGGCTACACCTTC
TRBJ2-3 . 17 TRBV19 TRBD2 CASSIAGLAGGKDTQYF TGTGCCAGTAGTATCGCAGGACTAGCGGGAGGTAAAGATACGCAGTATTTT
TRBJ2-1 once 14 TRBV5-4 . CASSPQTSSNEQFF TGTGCCAGCAGCCCGCAGACTAGTTCCAATGAGCAGTTCTTC
TRBJ1-4 . 15 TRBV6-1 . CASSEGSPGREKLFF TGTGCCAGCAGTGAAGGGTCTCCAGGAAGGGAAAAACTGTTTTTT
TRBJ2-7 . 13 TRBV5-4 . CASSLGTDYEQYF TGTGCCAGCAGCTTGGGGACAGACTACGAGCAGTACTTC
TRBJ2-1 . 14 TRBV5-1 . CASIGGISYNEQFF TGCGCCAGCATCGGCGGGATTTCCTACAATGAGCAGTTCTTC
TRBJ1-6 . 15 TRBV5-1 TRBD1 CASSQGQGSKSPLHF TGCGCCAGCAGTCAAGGACAGGGGTCTAAGTCACCCCTCCACTTT
TRBJ1-6 once 20 TRBV2 TRBD1 CASSEARAGGSPTYNSPLHF TGTGCCAGCAGTGAAGCTAGGGCAGGGGGCTCCCCAACCTATAATTCACCCCTCCACTTT
TRBJ2-3 . 18 TRBV2 . CASGVRATVGASTDTQYF TGTGCCAGCGGGGTTCGGGCGACTGTAGGGGCTAGCACAGATACGCAGTATTTT
TRBJ1-2 once 13 TRBV12-2 . CASRSTGGRGYTF TGTGCAAGTCGCTCGACAGGGGGCCGTGGCTACACCTTC
TRBJ1-2 . 15 TRBV6-2/TRBV6-3 TRBD1 CASSPDRENHYGYTF TGTGCCAGCAGTCCCGACAGGGAGAACCACTATGGCTACACCTTC
TRBJ1-2 once 15 TRBV5-4 TRBD1 CASSLETGEGYGYTF TGTGCCAGCAGCTTGGAGACAGGGGAGGGCTATGGCTACACCTTC
TRBJ1-2 . 15 TRBV6-5 . CASSSRQRRSYGYTF TGTGCCAGCAGTTCAAGACAGAGAAGAAGCTATGGCTACACCTTC
TRBJ1-1 . 14 TRBV30 . CASRAGASATEAFF TGTGCCTCCCGGGCGGGGGCTTCGGCCACTGAAGCTTTCTTT
TRBJ2-5 . 14 TRBV7-2 TRBD2 CASSLLSSGGTQYF TGTGCCAGCAGCTTATTGTCTAGCGGGGGGACCCAGTACTTC
TRBJ2-5 . 15 TRBV6-4 . CASTRGSASRETQYF TGTGCCAGCACGAGGGGGTCGGCTAGTCGGGAGACCCAGTACTTC
TRBJ2-3 . 15 TRBV5-6 TRBD2 CASGLAGVGPDTQYF TGTGCCAGCGGATTAGCGGGAGTGGGCCCAGATACGCAGTATTTT
TRBJ1-5 . 13 TRBV30 . CAWSVQANQPQHF TGTGCCTGGAGTGTACAGGCCAATCAGCCCCAGCATTTT
TRBJ2-7 . 13 TRBV5-1 TRBD1 CASSSGTGSPQHF TGCGCCAGCAGCTCCGGGACAGGGAGCCCACAGCACTTC
TRBJ2-2 . 14 TRBV18 . CATLPGDNTGELFF TGTGCCACCCTGCCGGGAGACAACACCGGGGAGCTGTTTTTT
TRBJ1-3 . 13 TRBV5-1 . CASSFYSGNTIYF TGCGCCAGCAGCTTTTACTCTGGAAACACCATATATTTT
TRBJ2-1 . 15 TRBV2 TRBD1 CASSMGQGIYNEQFF TGTGCCAGCAGTATGGGACAGGGAATTTACAATGAGCAGTTCTTC
TRBJ2-3 . 17 TRBV27 . CASSLMGAPPSTDTQYF TGTGCCAGCAGTTTAATGGGAGCCCCCCCTAGCACAGATACGCAGTATTTT
TRBJ1-1 few 13 TRBV18 TRBD1 CASSPTGQAEAFF TGTGCCAGCTCACCAACTGGACAGGCTGAAGCTTTCTTT
TRBJ1-6 . 15 TRBV3-1/TRBV3-2 . CASTQRGGPNSPLHF TGTGCCAGCACCCAAAGGGGGGGCCCCAATTCACCCCTCCACTTT
TRBJ1-3 . 14 TRBV7-9 . CASSLRATGNTIYF TGTGCCAGCAGCTTGCGGGCCACTGGAAACACCATATATTTT
TRBJ1-4 few 13 TRBV30 TRBD1 CAWGTGVNEKLFF TGTGCCTGGGGGACAGGAGTTAATGAAAAACTGTTTTTT
TRBJ2-3 once 19 TRBV4-3 TRBD2 CASSQDARASGRITDTQYF TGCGCCAGCAGCCAAGATGCACGGGCTAGCGGGAGGATCACAGATACGCAGTATTTT
TRBJ1-1 . 14 TRBV6-5 . CASTLRGGVTEAFF TGTGCCAGCACCCTAAGGGGTGGGGTCACTGAAGCTTTCTTT
TRBJ1-3 . 18 TRBV7-8 . CASNSGPGQMSSGNTIYF TGTGCCAGCAACTCCGGCCCTGGACAGATGAGCTCTGGAAACACCATATATTTT
TRBJ2-1 . 14 TRBV5-6 TRBD2 CASSLRGVRNEQFF TGTGCCAGCAGCTTGCGGGGGGTACGCAATGAGCAGTTCTTC
TRBJ2-1 . 16 TRBV5-1 TRBD2 CASSPWTSGSGNEQFF TGCGCCAGCAGCCCCTGGACTAGCGGGAGTGGTAATGAGCAGTTCTTC
TRBJ2-3 . 16 TRBV29-1 . CSAGWMGAAGTDTQYF TGCAGCGCTGGGTGGATGGGGGCTGCGGGCACAGATACGCAGTATTTT
TRBJ1-4 once 15 TRBV28 . CASSPGGPWGEKLFF TGTGCCAGCTCCCCGGGGGGGCCGTGGGGTGAAAAACTGTTTTTT
TRBJ2-3 once 14 TRBV28 . CASSLGGHSDTQYF TGTGCCAGCAGTTTAGGGGGCCACTCAGATACGCAGTATTTT
TRBJ2-2 . 13 TRBV6-5 . CASTLWNTGELFF TGTGCCAGCACTTTATGGAACACCGGGGAGCTGTTTTTT
TRBJ2-2 few 14 TRBV9 . CASSDQAVGGELFF TGTGCCAGCAGCGACCAAGCGGTTGGGGGGGAGCTGTTTTTT
TRBJ2-3 . 14 TRBV9 TRBD2 CASSVGLASDTQYF TGTGCCAGCAGCGTAGGACTAGCATCCGATACGCAGTATTTT
TRBJ2-1 . 12 TRBV20-1 . CSASSWGGVQFF TGCAGTGCTAGTTCTTGGGGCGGCGTGCAGTTCTTC